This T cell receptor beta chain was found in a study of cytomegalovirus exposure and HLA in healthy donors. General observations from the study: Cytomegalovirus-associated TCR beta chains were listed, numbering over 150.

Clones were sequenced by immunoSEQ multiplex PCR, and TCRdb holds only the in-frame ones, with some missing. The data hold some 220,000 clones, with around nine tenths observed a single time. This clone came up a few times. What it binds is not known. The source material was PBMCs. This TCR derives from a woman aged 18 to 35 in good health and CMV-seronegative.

The CDR3 sequence is CASSRRQALNTEAFF. Written as DNA, the CDR3 is TGCGCCAGCAGCCGAAGACAGGCTTTGAACACTGAAGCTTTCTTT. The chain links TRBV5-1 to TRBJ1-1, with D tentatively TRBD1 (6 bases). The CDR3 has 15 amino acids. The V gene's germline CDR1 is SGHRS and CDR2 YFSETQ. Deletions cut 4 bases from V and 0 bases from J, with 13 bases between. The complete variable domain, with remaining parts taken from reference TRBV5-1 and TRBJ1-1, reads KAGVTQTPRYLIKTRGQQVTLSCSPISGHRSVSWYQQTPGQGLQFLFEYFSETQRNKGNFPGRFSGRQFSNSRSEMNVSTLELGDSALYLCASSRRQALNTEAFFGQGTRLTVV.